This T cell receptor (beta chain) was recorded in a study of cytomegalovirus exposure and HLA in healthy donors. PCR amplification relied on 60 Vbeta primers (plus 13 Jbeta primers). Here immunoSEQ multiplex PCR was the method, and the copy in TCRdb shows in-frame clones only, minus some. The sample includes 150,000 to 200,000 clones, about four fifths of them seen just once. The study, taken as a whole, reports: Sequencing depth across donors, presence/absence analyses assumed, was roughly uniform.

With regard to this clone: The antigen is unknown.

This sequence originates from a woman in her fifties or sixties in good health and CMV-seronegative. Sequenced: PBMCs.

CDR3 region: CASSQTPTVGRNTEAFF. In DNA form, the CDR3 reads TGCGCCAGCAGCCAAACTCCAACCGTGGGGAGGAACACTGAAGCTTTCTTT. The chain carries TRBV4-1 and TRBJ1-1, with D unclear. This CDR3 has 17 amino acids. CDR1 and CDR2 from the germline V gene are MGHRA and YSYEKL. V was trimmed by 2 bases and J by 1 base, leaving 17 bases between them.